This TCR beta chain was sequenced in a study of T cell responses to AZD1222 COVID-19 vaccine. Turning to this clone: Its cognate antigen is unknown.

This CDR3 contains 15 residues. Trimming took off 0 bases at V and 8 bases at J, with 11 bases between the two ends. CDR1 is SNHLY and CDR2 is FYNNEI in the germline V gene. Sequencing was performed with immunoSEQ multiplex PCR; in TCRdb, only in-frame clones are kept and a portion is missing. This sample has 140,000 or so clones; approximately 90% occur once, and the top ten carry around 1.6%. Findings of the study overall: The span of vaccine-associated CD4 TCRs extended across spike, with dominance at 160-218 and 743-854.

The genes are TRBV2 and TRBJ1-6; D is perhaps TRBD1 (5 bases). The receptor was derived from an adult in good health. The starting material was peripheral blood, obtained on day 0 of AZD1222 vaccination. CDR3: CASSEAPDRHSPLHF. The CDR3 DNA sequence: TGTGCCAGCAGTGAAGCTCCTGACAGACATTCACCCCTCCACTTT.